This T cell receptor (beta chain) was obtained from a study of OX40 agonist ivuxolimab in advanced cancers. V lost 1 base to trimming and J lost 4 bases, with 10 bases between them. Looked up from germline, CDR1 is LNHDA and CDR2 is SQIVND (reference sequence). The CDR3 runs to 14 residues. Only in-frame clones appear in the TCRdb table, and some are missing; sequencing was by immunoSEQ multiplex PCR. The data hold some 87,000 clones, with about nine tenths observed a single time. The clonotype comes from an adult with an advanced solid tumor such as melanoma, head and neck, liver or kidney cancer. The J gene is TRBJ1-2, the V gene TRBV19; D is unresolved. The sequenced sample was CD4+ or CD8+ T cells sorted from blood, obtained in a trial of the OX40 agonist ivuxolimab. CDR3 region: CASSIGADLYGYTF. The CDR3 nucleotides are TGTGCCAGTAGTATAGGAGCAGACCTCTATGGCTACACCTTC.